These 9 T cell receptor beta chains originate from one sample sequenced in a study of cytotoxic CD8 clonotypes in ibrutinib-treated CLL. Data came from immunoSEQ multiplex PCR; TCRdb stores just in-frame clones and leaves some out. The data hold over 120,000 clones, with about three quarters observed a single time. Sequenced here: PBMCs, sampled after 24 months of ibrutinib treatment. The receptors shown here come from a human donor with chronic lymphocytic leukemia.

The J gene is TRBJ2-1, the V gene TRBV2, with unresolved D. Germline lookup yields CDR1 SNHLY and CDR2 FYNNEI. V was pared by 6 bases and J by 6 bases, with 12 bases between. This CDR3 contains 13 residues. CDR3: CASSPYPPNEQFF. Here the CDR3 DNA reads TGTGCCAGCAGCCCATACCCCCCCAATGAGCAGTTCTTC.

V is TRBV4-3 and J is TRBJ1-4; TRBD1 agrees at 7 bases. The V gene's germline CDR1 is LGHNA and CDR2 YSLEER. The CDR3 length is 15 residues. J gave up 3 bases and V 2 bases, and 3 bases lay outside the gene matches. This CDR3 is CASSQKGQPNEKLFF. CDR3 coding DNA: TGCGCCAGCAGCCAAAAGGGACAGCCTAATGAAAAACTGTTTTTT.

J is TRBJ2-2 and V is TRBV7-2, with D possibly being TRBD1 or TRBD2 (5 bases each). This CDR3 is built from 16 residues. V lost 5 bases to trimming and J lost 0 bases, with 13 bases between them. Germline-derived CDR1 and CDR2 are SGHTA and FQGNSA. For the CDR3, the DNA is TGTGCCAGCAGCCCCATATGGGGACCGAACACCGGGGAGCTGTTTTTT. It translates to CASSPIWGPNTGELFF.

This clone was found many times. The V and J genes are TRBV5-1 and TRBJ2-2; D is unresolved. Germline V gene sequence: CDR1 SGHRS, CDR2 YFSETQ. Trimming shortened V by 0 bases and J by 0 bases, and 9 bases separated the two germline ends. CDR3 length: 16 residues. CDR3 bases: TGCGCCAGCAGCTTGGCTAGGACCACGAACACCGGGGAGCTGTTTTTT. Amino acids: CASSLARTTNTGELFF. Together with reference TRBV5-1 and TRBJ2-2, the CDR3 gives the full variable domain: KAGVTQTPRYLIKTRGQQVTLSCSPISGHRSVSWYQQTPGQGLQFLFEYFSETQRNKGNFPGRFSGRQFSNSRSEMNVSTLELGDSALYLCASSLARTTNTGELFFGEGSRLTVL.

The chain couples TRBV7-9 to TRBJ2-7, with D perhaps matching TRBD1 or TRBD2 (5 bases each). Trimming shortened V by 2 bases and J by 0 bases, and 14 bases separated the two germline ends. This CDR3 is 16 amino acids long. The germline gives CDR1 SEHNR, CDR2 FQNEAQ (reference sequence). CDR3 sequence (DNA): TGTGCCAGCAGCTTACCCGGGACGCAAAGCTCCTACGAGCAGTACTTC. This translates into CASSLPGTQSSYEQYF. Full variable domain (rest looked up from reference TRBV7-9 and TRBJ2-7): DTGVSQNPRHKITKRGQNVTFRCDPISEHNRLYWYRQTLGQGPEFLTYFQNEAQLEKSRLLSDRFSAERPKGSFSTLEIQRTEQGDSAMYLCASSLPGTQSSYEQYFGPGTRLTVT.

This clone came up a few times. This same CDR3 is encoded by further DNA sequences in the sample. This chain joins TRBV9 and TRBJ1-4; TRBD1 might be the D (5 bases). V lost 4 bases to trimming and J lost 0 bases, with 7 bases between them. CDR3 length equals 14 residues. Germline CDR1 reads SGDLS; CDR2 reads YYNGEE. The CDR3 DNA follows: TGTGCCAGCAGCCCGACAGCAACTAATGAAAAACTGTTTTTT. Translation gives CASSPTATNEKLFF.

In its sample, this clone was seen a few times. The CDR3: CASTQTGAHYGYTF. CDR3 coding DNA: TGTGCCAGCACCCAGACAGGGGCTCACTATGGCTACACCTTC. The chain carries TRBV6-5 and TRBJ1-2, with TRBD1 matching 8 bases. Germline V gives CDR1 MNHEY, CDR2 SVGAGI. After removal of 7 bases from V and 3 bases from J, the junction contained 7 bases not matched to a gene. This CDR3 spans 14 amino acids.

The chain is built from TRBV21-1 and TRBJ1-5. TRBV21-1 is a pseudogene locus. The CDR3 sequence is 15 residues long. CDR3: CASSSADWVNQPQHF. The DNA for the CDR3 is TGTGCCAGCAGCTCTGCCGACTGGGTGAATCAGCCCCAGCATTTT.

V and J are TRBV12-5 and TRBJ1-1; maybe TRBD1 (5 bases). The ends were cut back, 0 bases at V and 0 bases at J, with 8 bases in the middle. The V gene's germline CDR1 is LGHNT and CDR2 FRNRAP. The CDR3 consists of 15 residues. In nucleotides, the CDR3 is TGTGCTAGTGGTTTGGTCCGGGGACTGAACACTGAAGCTTTCTTT. This sequence encodes CASGLVRGLNTEAFF.